One TCR beta chain is described in this entry. The antigen remains unidentified. V dropped 4 bases and J dropped 5; count of bases not matched to a gene: 10. This CDR3 region has 15 residues. Germline loops: CDR1 GTSNPN, CDR2 SVGIG (reference sequence). In each case, RNA was isolated and then reverse transcribed into cDNA as the sequencing template. Assay used: immunoSEQ multiplex PCR; TCRdb lists only in-frame clones, some missing. Altogether roughly 190,000 clones are present, around 64% being singletons, with the ten largest covering 1.3%. The record originates from a study of CD8+ T cells in alopecia areata. Treatment noted: oral pan-JAK inhibitor, 5-10 mg twice daily. Whole-study findings and limits: It was less clear whether patients shared TCRs than it was in mice, possibly because of HLA. Scalp clonality and expanded CD8+ clones among the top 100 showed significant decreases with tofacitinib.

The specimen was CD4+ T cells sorted from blood, collected at approximately week 49, from a patient treated with tofacitinib. The genes are TRBV30 and TRBJ1-4, with TRBD1 identical over 7 bases. The origin of this receptor is a human donor with alopecia areata. For the CDR3, the DNA is TGTGCCTGGATTGGGAGACAGGGACTGAATGAAAAACTGTTTTTT. The encoded protein is CAWIGRQGLNEKLFF. The variable domain in full, completed from reference TRBV30 and TRBJ1-4, reads SQTIHQWPATLVQPVGSPLSLECTVEGTSNPNLYWYRQAAGRGLQLLFYSVGIGQISSEVPQNLSASRPQDRQFILSSKKLLLSDSGFYLCAWIGRQGLNEKLFFGSGTQLSVL.